The 9 T cell receptor beta chains reported below all come from one sample, sequenced in a study of PD-1 blockade in classical Hodgkin lymphoma. In every patient, relapse followed autologous stem cell transplantation, while exposure to brentuximab vedotin differed. Clones were sequenced by immunoSEQ multiplex PCR, and TCRdb holds only the in-frame ones, with some missing. The table has 55,000 to 75,000 clones, about 93% seen once; the top ten hold under 9.5%. The sample in question was peripheral blood mononuclear cells (PBMCs), obtained at baseline. These receptors all come from a human donor with classical Hodgkin lymphoma.

J is TRBJ2-7 and V is TRBV10-2; no definite D call. With 4 bases removed from V and 6 bases from J, the gap between germline ends came to 19 bases. Per germline, CDR1 WSHSY and CDR2 SAAADI. This CDR3 has 15 amino acids. The CDR3 region is CASSVVHQSVVEQYF. DNA for the CDR3: TGCGCCAGCAGTGTCGTGCATCAGAGCGTAGTCGAGCAGTACTTC.

The V gene is TRBV28, the J gene TRBJ1-4; D is undetermined. The germline CDR1 and CDR2 sequences are MDHEN and SYDVKM. Between the trimmed V and J ends, which lost 4 bases and 4 bases, there was a span of 13 bases. CDR3 length: 15 amino acids. CDR3 region: CASSSPGKGNEKLFF. CDR3 sequence (DNA): TGTGCCAGCAGTTCCCCGGGGAAGGGTAATGAAAAACTGTTTTTT.

The chain is built from TRBV6-4 and TRBJ2-1; maybe TRBD2 (5 bases). Trimming took 3 bases from V and 10 from J, leaving 13 bases between them. The CDR3 has 13 residues. Germline loops: CDR1 MRHNA, CDR2 SNTAGT. This CDR3 reads CASSESRSGEQFF. CDR3 DNA sequence: TGTGCCAGCAGTGAATCCCGCAGCGGAGAGCAGTTCTTC.

This clone appeared once. This chain uses TRBV4-3 with TRBJ2-3; the D gene is possibly TRBD1 (6 bases). The CDR3 spans 16 residues. Germline CDR1 reads LGHNA; CDR2 reads YSLEER. Trimming took off 1 base at V and 0 bases at J, with 11 bases between the two ends. For the CDR3, the DNA is TGCGCCAGCAGCCAAGGTCAGGGGATAAGCACAGATACGCAGTATTTT. Protein: CASSQGQGISTDTQYF.

This clone was detected once. The chain employs TRBV6-1 and TRBJ1-5, with D maybe TRBD1 (5 bases). There are 11 residues in the CDR3. Between the trimmed V and J ends, which lost 7 bases and 6 bases, there was a span of 7 bases. Germline V gives CDR1 MNHNS, CDR2 SASEGT. CDR3 loop: CASKGFQPQHF. The CDR3 region has the DNA TGTGCCAGCAAGGGGTTTCAGCCCCAGCATTTT.

The rearrangement uses TRBV19 and TRBJ2-3; no clear D gene. Looked up from germline, CDR1 is LNHDA and CDR2 is SQIVND (reference sequence). The CDR3 covers 15 residues. V gave up 1 base and J gave up 0 bases, with 8 bases separating them. Here the CDR3 DNA reads TGTGCCAGTAGTATAGCGGGTACTAGCACAGATACGCAGTATTTT. Amino acid sequence: CASSIAGTSTDTQYF.

The V gene is TRBV5-1, the J gene TRBJ2-7; 11 nucleotides match TRBD1. V gave up 5 bases and J gave up 2 bases; unmatched junction bases: 0. The CDR3 extends over 13 amino acids. The V gene's germline CDR1 is SGHRS and CDR2 YFSETQ. The CDR3 protein is CASRGQGAYEQYF. The CDR3 nucleotides read TGCGCCAGCAGGGGACAGGGGGCCTACGAGCAGTACTTC.

This clone came up once. The V call is TRBV11-2, the J call TRBJ1-5, with D maybe TRBD1 (5 bases). CDR1 is SGHAT, CDR2 FQNNGV, per germline. The CDR3 runs 15 residues. V lost 0 bases and J lost 6, with 12 bases in between. The CDR3 reads CASSLDTGGGQPQHF. CDR3 in DNA: TGTGCCAGCAGCTTAGATACAGGCGGCGGTCAGCCCCAGCATTTT.

The rearrangement links TRBV5-6 to TRBJ2-7; D ambiguous. The CDR3 is 11 residues long. The germline gives CDR1 SGHDT, CDR2 YYEEEE. V was clipped by 1 base and J by 6 bases, with 5 bases between them. The CDR3 sequence: CASSLTGEQYF. The CDR3 nucleotides read TGTGCCAGCAGCTTGACCGGCGAGCAGTACTTC.